The 28 T cell receptor beta chains below come from one sample, sequenced in a study of blood T cells in healthy people across ages. A J-beta primer mix and a sample-barcoded 5' primer were used in a second PCR of about 7 to 12 cycles. One entry per CDR3 protein results from TCRdb running MiXCR on the 5' RACE reads. The sample has roughly 1,300,000 distinct CDR3 sequences; approximately 63% are singletons. What was sequenced was blood. The receptor set was obtained from a man younger than 30 in good health.

The rearrangement uses TRBV6-2 or TRBV6-3 and TRBJ2-3; a possible D gene is TRBD1 (6 bases). Trimming took 2 bases from V and 7 from J, leaving 16 bases between them. The CDR3 runs 15 residues. Germline loops: CDR1 MNHEY, CDR2 SVGEGT. CDR3 nucleotides: TGTGCCAGCAGTTACGACCGAGGGGGTCTCTATACGCAGTATTTT. This gives the protein CASSYDRGGLYTQYF.

This chain connects TRBV12-3 or TRBV12-4 to TRBJ1-2, with TRBD1 as a possible D gene (5 bases). V lost 3 bases to trimming and J lost 2 bases, with 13 bases between them. This CDR3 is built from 15 residues. The CDR3 spells CASSFRQGGNYGYTF. The CDR3 DNA reads TGTGCCAGCAGTTTTCGCCAGGGAGGGAACTATGGCTACACCTTC.

The chain joins TRBV7-9 to TRBJ2-7; D is ambiguous. The V end lost 8 bases, the J end lost 5 bases, and 13 bases lay between the germline ends. The CDR3 is 12 residues long. The V gene's germline CDR1 is SEHNR and CDR2 FQNEAQ (reference sequence). The CDR3 sequence: CASQQETDEQYF. CDR3 sequence (DNA): TGTGCCAGCCAGCAGGAGACCGACGAGCAGTACTTC.

The chain combines TRBV3-1 with TRBJ2-4; 14 positions match TRBD2. The DNA end is more similar to TRBJ2-7, so the J call may be wrong. The germline V gene encodes CDR1 LGHDT and CDR2 YNNKEL (reference sequence). This CDR3 is built from 16 residues. CDR3 amino acids: CASSQDRLAGGYEQYF. CDR3 DNA: TGTGCCAGCAGCCAAGATCGACTAGCGGGGGGGTACGAGCAGTACTTC.

The rearrangement uses TRBV11-2 and TRBJ2-7, with D perhaps given as TRBD1 or TRBD2 (7 bases each). Germline CDR1 reads SGHAT; CDR2 reads FQNNGV. The CDR3 contains 16 residues. V lost 4 bases to trimming and J lost 4 bases, with 20 bases between them. CDR3 in amino acids: CASSSSGGGQIYEQYF. CDR3 nucleotides: TGTGCCAGCAGCTCGTCAGGGGGGGGACAGATTTACGAGCAGTACTTC.

The CDR3 DNA reads TGTGCCAGCAGTTTAAATCCCCCCTACGAGCAGTACTTC. Translating it yields CASSLNPPYEQYF. This chain uses TRBV27 with TRBJ2-4; D is unresolved. The DNA end is a closer match to TRBJ2-7, so the J assignment may be wrong. CDR1 MNHEY and CDR2 SMNVEV come from the germline V gene (reference sequence). The CDR3 extends over 13 amino acids.

The chain is built from TRBV10-3 and TRBJ2-3; D possibly corresponds to TRBD1 (6 bases). CDR3 size: 19 residues. V lost 3 bases and J lost 2, with 24 bases in between. Germline V gives CDR1 ENHRY, CDR2 SYGVKD. CDR3 sequence reads: CAISEGSGQHLGDTDTQYF. CDR3 DNA: TGTGCCATCAGTGAAGGTTCAGGACAGCACTTAGGAGACACAGATACGCAGTATTTT.

The chain is built from TRBV4-1 and TRBJ1-1; D may be TRBD1 (5 bases). Germline values: CDR1 MGHRA, CDR2 YSYEKL. The CDR3 totals 13 residues. V was pared by 4 bases and J by 5 bases, with 11 bases between. CDR3 loop: CASSPLAGTEAFF. The CDR3 nucleotides are TGCGCCAGCAGCCCCTTGGCAGGGACTGAAGCTTTCTTT.

This clonotype was seen more than once but under ten times. The V and J genes are TRBV6-6 and TRBJ2-2; D is ambiguous. Trimming removed 8 bases at V and 4 bases at J, with 5 bases between. This CDR3 region has 11 residues. CDR1 MNHNY and CDR2 SVGAGI come from the germline V gene (reference sequence). The CDR3 loop reads CASWGTGELFF. In DNA form, the CDR3 reads TGTGCCAGCTGGGGCACCGGGGAGCTGTTTTTT.

The rearrangement uses TRBV4-3 and TRBJ2-7; possible D gene TRBD1, 5 bases. V dropped 4 bases and J dropped 1 base, with 20 bases sitting between them. The CDR3 extends over 17 amino acids. Germline V gives CDR1 LGHNA, CDR2 YSLEER. CDR3 DNA sequence: TGCGCCAGCAGCCGGTGGCATTTGGGGCGCCTATCCTACGAGCAGTACTTC. This translates into CASSRWHLGRLSYEQYF.

The genes are TRBV28 and TRBJ2-7; a possible D gene is TRBD1 (7 bases). V was clipped by 5 bases and J by 2 bases, with 25 bases between them. Germline V CDR1 and CDR2: MDHEN, SYDVKM. This CDR3 is 18 amino acids long. The DNA for the CDR3 is TGTGCCAGCAGTCCCCGAGTCGGGGGCAGACAGGGTGCCTACGAGCAGTACTTC. Protein product: CASSPRVGGRQGAYEQYF. The variable domain in full, with the rest retrieved from reference TRBV28 and TRBJ2-7, is DVKVTQSSRYLVKRTGEKVFLECVQDMDHENMFWYRQDPGLGLRLIYFSYDVKMKEKGDIPEGYSVSREKKERFSLILESASTNQTSMYLCASSPRVGGRQGAYEQYFGPGTRLTVT.

This clonotype was found once. The chain employs TRBV5-1 and TRBJ2-1; D is tentatively TRBD1 or TRBD2 (6 bases each). Germline-derived CDR1 and CDR2 are SGHRS and YFSETQ. Between the trimmed V and J ends, which lost 4 bases and 9 bases, there was a span of 17 bases. The CDR3 is made up of 14 amino acids. The CDR3 coding sequence is TGCGCCAGCAGCGTGGGGGCGGGATCCGCTGAGCAGTTCTTC. Protein product: CASSVGAGSAEQFF.

V and J are TRBV4-3 and TRBJ2-1; weak D call: TRBD2 (7 bases). The V gene's germline CDR1 is LGHNA and CDR2 YSLEER. V was pared by 0 bases and J by 4 bases, with 13 bases between. The CDR3 sequence is 16 residues long. CDR3 bases: TGCGCCAGCAGCCAAGATGTAAGGGGGGGGTACAATGAGCAGTTCTTC. Translating it yields CASSQDVRGGYNEQFF.

J is TRBJ2-7 and V is TRBV4-1; either TRBD1 or TRBD2 may supply D (5 bases each). The germline gives CDR1 MGHRA, CDR2 YSYEKL. The CDR3 is 16 amino acids. Trimming removed 1 base at V and 2 bases at J, with 15 bases between. The CDR3 here is CASSQGDASTAYEQYF. The DNA for the CDR3 is TGCGCCAGCAGCCAAGGGGACGCGTCGACCGCCTACGAGCAGTACTTC.

The chain employs TRBV6-2 or TRBV6-3 and TRBJ2-3, with 10 bases lining up with TRBD2. The V gene's germline CDR1 is MNHEY and CDR2 SVGEGT. J was trimmed by 4 bases and V by 5 bases; bases with no gene match: 12. The CDR3 consists of 17 residues. The CDR3 loop is CASSRRPAGGPSDTQYF. In DNA, the CDR3 is TGTGCCAGCAGTCGACGACCAGCGGGGGGGCCATCAGATACGCAGTATTTT.

CDR3 coding DNA: TGTGCCACCAGCCTACCAAAGCGTGGCAGGGCTGGCTACACCTTC. This gives the protein CATSLPKRGRAGYTF. The rearrangement uses TRBV15 and TRBJ1-2, with D maybe TRBD1 (5 bases). CDR3 length: 15 residues. Germline CDR1 and CDR2: LNHNV and YYDKDF (reference sequence). The V and J ends lost 5 bases and 7 bases respectively, with 20 bases between them.

This clonotype was counted only a few times. The V call is TRBV15, the J call TRBJ2-5; D is undetermined. The J call may be incorrect, as the DNA end agrees better with TRBJ2-7. The CDR3 runs to 12 residues. Germline lookup yields CDR1 LNHNV and CDR2 YYDKDF (reference sequence). The CDR3 is CATSRESYEQYF. The CDR3 DNA reads TGTGCCACCAGCAGGGAGAGTTACGAGCAGTACTTC.

The rearrangement uses TRBV27 and TRBJ2-3; 14 nucleotides align to TRBD2. CDR3 size: 18 residues. Per the germline V gene, CDR1 is MNHEY and CDR2 is SMNVEV (reference sequence). Trimming took 5 bases from V and 2 from J; bases not matched to a gene: 9. CDR3 residues: CASSPGTSGGFATDTQYF. In DNA, the CDR3 is TGTGCCAGCAGTCCGGGGACTAGCGGGGGTTTCGCCACAGATACGCAGTATTTT.

The chain couples TRBV2 to TRBJ2-7, with D possibly being TRBD2 (6 bases). This CDR3 is 12 amino acids long. V lost 8 bases and J 4 bases, leaving 12 bases between the germline ends. CDR1 and CDR2 (germline): SNHLY, FYNNEI. In DNA, the CDR3 is TGTGCCAGCTATTTTAGCGGTTACGAGCAGTACTTC. Translated, it gives CASYFSGYEQYF.

The table lists this clonotype with a few counts. V usage is TRBV5-1 and J usage is TRBJ2-1; D may be TRBD2 (6 bases). Germline values: CDR1 SGHRS, CDR2 YFSETQ. This CDR3 has 15 residues. Trimming pared 4 bases from V and 10 bases from J, leaving 21 bases between. CDR3 DNA: TGCGCCAGCAGCGGCGGGACTGTAATTAGGGAAGAGCAGTTCTTC. Protein: CASSGGTVIREEQFF. The full variable domain, its missing parts supplied by reference TRBV5-1 and TRBJ2-1, is KAGVTQTPRYLIKTRGQQVTLSCSPISGHRSVSWYQQTPGQGLQFLFEYFSETQRNKGNFPGRFSGRQFSNSRSEMNVSTLELGDSALYLCASSGGTVIREEQFFGPGTRLTVL.

Here the CDR3 DNA reads TGTGCCATCGTGCGGGACCTTAGCACAGATACGCAGTATTTT. Translation gives CAIVRDLSTDTQYF. The chain combines TRBV10-3 with TRBJ2-3, with a weak D call TRBD2 (6 bases). The CDR3 runs to 14 residues. Germline loops: CDR1 ENHRY, CDR2 SYGVKD. Trimming removed 8 bases from V and 0 bases from J, with 12 bases in between.

The V gene is TRBV4-1, the J gene TRBJ2-1; perhaps TRBD1 as D (5 bases). The CDR3 totals 14 residues. The germline gives CDR1 MGHRA, CDR2 YSYEKL. Trimming pared 1 base from V and 3 bases from J, leaving 7 bases between. The chain's CDR3 is CASSQAQGYNEQFF. Here the CDR3 DNA reads TGCGCCAGCAGCCAAGCTCAGGGCTACAATGAGCAGTTCTTC.

This chain uses TRBV7-2 with TRBJ2-4; 8 bases agree with TRBD2. The assigned J gene may be wrong: the sequence end matches TRBJ2-7 better. CDR1 SGHTA and CDR2 FQGNSA come from the germline V gene. This CDR3 contains 13 residues. CDR3: CASSFRGGFEQYF. CDR3 in DNA: TGTGCCAGCAGCTTCCGCGGGGGGTTCGAGCAGTACTTC.

This clonotype has only a few counts. V gene TRBV29-1 combines with J gene TRBJ2-5; D remains ambiguous. V was trimmed by 8 bases and J by 4 bases, leaving 17 bases between them. The CDR3 totals 13 residues. Germline CDR1 and CDR2: SQVTM and ANQGSEA. CDR3 DNA sequence: TGCAGCACTACGGGCAGCGAATTAGAGACCCAGTACTTC. It is translated as CSTTGSELETQYF.

The chain links TRBV6-5 to TRBJ2-3; a weak D match, TRBD2 (6 bases). The CDR3 length is 16 residues. Germline V lookup: CDR1 MNHEY, CDR2 SVGAGI. V was pared by 5 bases and J by 1 base, with 16 bases between. Written as DNA, the CDR3 is TGTGCCAGCAGTACTTATCCGGGACTCGGCACAGATACGCAGTATTTT. Protein product: CASSTYPGLGTDTQYF.

The chain combines TRBV4-2 with TRBJ2-1, with D uncertain. Per the germline V gene, CDR1 is LGHNA and CDR2 is YNFKEQ. This CDR3 spans 15 amino acids. Between the trimmed V and J ends, which lost 1 base and 0 bases, there was a span of 7 bases. Here the CDR3 DNA reads TGTGCCAGCAGCCAAGTAAGCAGCTCCTACAATGAGCAGTTCTTC. It translates to CASSQVSSSYNEQFF.

J is TRBJ2-1 and V is TRBV20-1; 9 nucleotides line up with TRBD1. In germline, CDR1 is DFQATT, CDR2 SNEGSKA (reference sequence). Germline trimming cut 5 bases from V and 10 bases from J; bases unmatched to any gene: 9. The length of the CDR3 is 13 residues. Here the CDR3 DNA reads TGCAGTGCTTACAGGGGGCCCTCCAACGAGCAGTTCTTC. Translation: CSAYRGPSNEQFF.

The chain joins TRBV6-2 or TRBV6-3 to TRBJ2-7, with 9 positions matching TRBD1. The germline V gene encodes CDR1 MNHEY and CDR2 SVGEGT. This CDR3 contains 14 residues. The ends lost 2 bases at V and 7 bases at J; junction bases unmatched: 6. CDR3 bases: TGTGCCAGCAGTTACCCCGGGACAGGGCAAGAGCAGTACTTC. It translates to CASSYPGTGQEQYF.